The rows below give T cell receptor beta chains drawn from one sample of a study of chemoradiotherapy in HPV16-positive cancers. Sequencing was performed with immunoSEQ multiplex PCR; in TCRdb, only in-frame clones are kept and a portion is missing. This table holds about 17,000 clones, 90% to 95% found once. This specimen consisted of blood, obtained from a patient who underwent chemoradiotherapy. The receptor source for this set is a human donor with HPV-associated anogenital cancer. The CDR3 runs from the conserved cysteine through the conserved F or W. The D gene is left open where the match is weak. Part of the rows lack a size; the others show once, few, many or a class for expanded clones.

TRBD2,TRBV5-1,.,TRBJ2-3,CASSLAILAPADTQYF,TGCGCCAGCAGCTTGGCTATACTAGCGCCGGCAGATACGCAGTATTTT
.,TRBV7-9,.,TRBJ1-4,CASSGWHLEKLFF,TGTGCCAGCAGCGGGTGGCACTTAGAAAAACTGTTTTTT
TRBD1,TRBV30,.,TRBJ1-6,CAWHPPRDRYNSPLHF,TGTGCCTGGCACCCTCCCCGGGACAGATATAATTCACCCCTCCACTTT
.,TRBV19,.,TRBJ1-2,CASTTGVTGNYGYTF,TGTGCCAGTACCACCGGGGTAACAGGGAACTATGGCTACACCTTC
.,TRBV11-2,.,TRBJ1-1,CASSLTQGRTEAFF,TGTGCCAGCAGCCTAACACAGGGACGCACTGAAGCTTTCTTT
.,TRBV29-1,.,TRBJ1-1,CSVVGPNTEAFF,TGCAGCGTTGTGGGGCCGAACACTGAAGCTTTCTTT
.,TRBV6-1,.,TRBJ1-5,CASSDNNLYSNQPQHF,TGTGCCAGCAGTGACAATAACCTCTATAGCAATCAGCCCCAGCATTTT
.,TRBV2,.,TRBJ2-1,CASSGGGVRYNEQFF,TGTGCCAGCAGTGGAGGAGGGGTTAGATACAATGAGCAGTTCTTC
.,TRBV7-2,.,TRBJ2-5,CASSRYGPGLRETQYF,TGTGCCAGCAGTCGTTACGGTCCCGGACTACGGGAGACCCAGTACTTC
.,TRBV9,.,TRBJ1-1,CASSDARGTEAFF,TGTGCCAGCAGCGATGCCAGGGGAACTGAAGCTTTCTTT
TRBD1,TRBV6-6,.,TRBJ2-1,CASSLTGNGYNEQFF,TGTGCCAGCAGTTTGACAGGGAATGGATACAATGAGCAGTTCTTC
TRBD1,TRBV7-9,.,TRBJ1-1,CASSLGDRGTEAFF,TGTGCCAGCAGCTTAGGGGACAGGGGGACTGAAGCTTTCTTT
.,TRBV29-1,.,TRBJ1-1,CSGWGNTEAFF,TGCAGCGGGTGGGGGAACACTGAAGCTTTCTTT
TRBD1,TRBV30,.,TRBJ2-3,CAWSAPRGRGTDTQYF,TGTGCCTGGAGTGCTCCCAGGGGGCGCGGCACAGATACGCAGTATTTT
.,TRBV7-9,.,TRBJ1-2,CASSLAGNSGYTF,TGTGCCAGCAGCTTAGCAGGGAATAGCGGCTACACCTTC
.,TRBV23-1,.,TRBJ1-5,CASSRLNQGYRNQPQHF,TGCGCCAGCAGTCGCCTCAACCAGGGGTATCGCAATCAGCCCCAGCATTTT
TRBD1,TRBV6-1,once,TRBJ1-1,CASSEQPGDSEAFF,TGTGCCAGCAGTGAACAACCTGGGGACAGTGAAGCTTTCTTT
TRBD1,TRBV10-1,once,TRBJ2-3,CASSGQGESTDTQYF,TGCGCCAGCAGTGGACAGGGGGAGAGCACAGATACGCAGTATTTT
.,TRBV4-3,.,TRBJ1-1,CASSQGGGMNTEAFF,TGCGCCAGCAGCCAAGGGGGGGGGATGAACACTGAAGCTTTCTTT
TRBD2,TRBV15,.,TRBJ2-5,CATSREAGGPGPQYF,TGTGCCACCAGCAGAGAGGCGGGGGGCCCGGGGCCCCAGTACTTC
.,TRBV30,.,TRBJ2-3,CAWSVAGGTDTQYF,TGTGCCTGGAGTGTAGCGGGTGGCACAGATACGCAGTATTTT
.,TRBV5-5,.,TRBJ1-3,CASSIYYRDSGNTIYF,TGTGCCAGCAGTATCTACTACAGGGACTCTGGAAACACCATATATTTT
.,TRBV27,.,TRBJ2-1,CASSAQGGSSYNEQFF,TGTGCCAGCAGTGCCCAGGGGGGGAGCTCCTACAATGAGCAGTTCTTC
.,TRBV6-6,.,TRBJ1-6,CASDGAGAGNSPLHF,TGTGCCAGCGACGGGGCGGGGGCAGGGAATTCACCCCTCCACTTT
TRBD2,TRBV7-2,.,TRBJ2-3,CASSSYRLAGGPPDTQYF,TGTGCCAGCAGCTCCTACAGACTAGCGGGGGGGCCCCCAGATACGCAGTATTTT
.,TRBV7-9,.,TRBJ1-2,CASSLPPKLDRWNGYTF,TGTGCCAGCAGCCTTCCACCGAAATTAGACAGGTGGAACGGCTACACCTTC
.,TRBV15,.,TRBJ2-1,CATSRDWGRFF,TGTGCCACCAGCAGAGATTGGGGGAGGTTCTTC
.,TRBV23-1,.,TRBJ1-6,CASSRGGSGPNSPLHF,TGCGCCAGCAGTCGTGGGGGCAGTGGGCCAAATTCACCCCTCCACTTT
.,TRBV7-6,.,TRBJ2-5,CASSLVAGAEEQYF,TGTGCCAGCAGCTTAGTCGCGGGGGCTGAGGAGCAGTACTTC
.,TRBV7-9,.,TRBJ1-1,CASSLGTTEAFF,TGTGCCAGCAGCTTAGGGACCACTGAAGCTTTCTTT
.,TRBV29-1,.,TRBJ2-1,CSHNGDNEQFF,TGCAGTCACAACGGGGACAATGAGCAGTTCTTC
TRBD1,TRBV5-1,.,TRBJ1-3,CASSPGQGVPPSGNTIYF,TGCGCCAGCAGCCCGGGACAGGGGGTCCCCCCCTCTGGAAACACCATATATTTT
TRBD2,TRBV27,.,TRBJ2-5,CASSQGALAGNQETQYF,TGTGCCAGCAGTCAAGGGGCACTAGCGGGAAACCAAGAGACCCAGTACTTC
TRBD1,TRBV4-2,.,TRBJ2-2,CASSHIGTGDTGELFF,TGTGCCAGCAGCCATATCGGGACAGGGGACACCGGGGAGCTGTTTTTT
.,TRBV7-2,.,TRBJ1-1,CASSYGPPGTEAFF,TGTGCCAGCAGCTACGGGCCTCCGGGCACTGAAGCTTTCTTT
.,TRBV9,.,TRBJ2-5,CASSVEGQGGETQYF,TGTGCCAGCAGCGTAGAGGGGCAAGGAGGAGAGACCCAGTACTTC
.,TRBV12-5,.,TRBJ2-7,CASGGEPNYEQYF,TGTGCTAGTGGTGGAGAACCTAACTACGAGCAGTACTTC
.,TRBV6-5,few,TRBJ2-3,CASSYLGGQTDTQYF,TGTGCCAGCAGTTACTTGGGGGGCCAGACAGATACGCAGTATTTT
TRBD1,TRBV11-2,.,TRBJ1-6,CASSLVSTGGLGSPLHF,TGTGCCAGCAGCTTAGTTTCGACAGGGGGTCTAGGTTCACCCCTCCACTTT
TRBD1,TRBV4-3,.,TRBJ1-2,CASSQGQGGGGYTF,TGCGCCAGCAGCCAAGGACAGGGGGGCGGTGGCTACACCTTC